This T cell receptor (beta chain) was retrieved from a study of cytomegalovirus exposure and HLA in healthy donors (dated by TCRdb to about 2017). In the study overall: According to an earlier analysis of several hundred of the donors, 150 million to 200 million T cells yielded 90 million to 140 million unique TCR beta sequences and more than 250 Gb of sequence data. Roughly 300 gigabases of sequencing data and approximately 85 million unique TCR sequences were included in an early release covering about 700 HLA-typed donors. Of the 350 to 400 genotyped donors, over 65% fell in the genetic ancestry cluster associated with self-reported Caucasian donors. The study aimed to test whether cataloging public T cell receptors could reveal signatures of past pathogen exposure. The T cell repertoires of under 700 subjects were profiled by immunosequencing and related to cytomegalovirus serostatus. In addition to the first cohort of roughly 670 subjects, a separate validation cohort of approximately 120 different subjects was used. High-throughput TCR immunosequencing, statistical association of individual TCRs with disease status, and machine learning were combined to predict cytomegalovirus infection status. A later analysis re-examined previously published TCR beta repertoires from several hundred donors and added high-resolution HLA genotyping to investigate patterns of TCR occurrence. Rather than using new phenotypic data, the later analysis identified candidate immune exposures from TCR beta sequences and from how often those sequences occurred across donors. To decide whether each TCR beta V gene segment behaved as functional or pseudogenic, an earlier analysis of approximately 600 of the donors relied on high-throughput TCR beta sequencing. Alongside the repertoire data, information on donor age, sex, ethnicity and CMV serostatus was compiled. A later genetic analysis used genome-wide SNP genotypes for about three fifths of the 666 donors, treating that subset as a discovery cohort. Every repertoire in the discovery cohort had been generated on one and the same sequencing platform. Class I and class II HLA loci were covered by the typing at four-digit resolution. The number of donors typed differed by locus, with about 629-630 for A, B, C, DRB1 and DQB1, approximately 500 for DQA1, 600 to 610 for DPA1, and some 470 for DPB1. Because of strong linkage in the cohort, five DR-DQ haplotypes were treated as single units for association and clustering. On average, about 240,000 unique TCR beta nucleotide sequences were sequenced per donor among 398 genotyped donors of the cohort, with roughly 18% of those sequences being non-productive. Results and caveats for the whole study, not just this receptor: HLA typing was unavailable for some donors at each locus, so association tests used only the typed subset. A later genetic analysis associated a missense DCLRE1C variant with V-gene and J-gene trimming of TCR beta chains, and an independent cohort replicated the association. Roughly uniform sequencing depth across donors was assumed in presence/absence analyses, although this assumption may not hold. An earlier analysis of approximately 590 of the donors showed that most TCR beta V segments appeared in productive rearrangements either about 87% or about 30% of the time, which broadly matched IMGT annotations. Some IMGT-functional V segments, including TRBV6-2 and TRBV6-3, could not be distinguished by the 87-base-pair reads and were therefore excluded. In the study, 150 to 200 TCR beta chains were listed as associated with cytomegalovirus. When HLA alleles, especially DR and DQ, strongly co-occurred, attributing TCR associations to individual alleles was difficult. A group of highly shared sequence variants was considered likely to be a technical artifact of the sequencing pipeline. In a later analysis, some 18,000 TCR beta sequences were associated with specific HLA alleles at a false discovery rate of 0.05. The classifier was reported to diagnose cytomegalovirus status with high specificity and sensitivity in both the original and validation cohorts. Only TCR beta chains were sequenced in this cohort, and the absence of alpha or paired-chain data limited detectable features. Linkage disequilibrium might explain the correlated functional status among segregating V segments, but an unknown experimental factor could not be ruled out. It was suggested by the authors that the approach could potentially be generalized to other disease states and immunological phenotypes. Most CMV-associated TCR beta chains appeared to be HLA-restricted in a later analysis, and the HLA associations seemed to be driven largely by CMV exposure. In a later analysis, the rate of TCR association differed among HLA loci, with DRB1 alleles having the most associated TCRs and HLA-C alleles having the fewest. A further reported finding was that TCR beta sequences accurately predicted the HLA-A and HLA-B alleles for most subjects in the first cohort. A few of the identified cytomegalovirus-associated TCR beta chains were confirmed in vitro to be specific for cytomegalovirus antigens. Several of the top co-occurrence clusters appeared to be linked to parvovirus B19, influenza, CMV and Epstein-Barr virus, according to a later analysis. For the cohort, immune exposure information was limited to CMV serostatus. Most TCR sequences were seen in very few donors, while some public TCRs were found in many individuals. According to a later genetic analysis, donors in an Asian-associated ancestry cluster had fewer N-insertions in productive TCRs than the approximately 610-donor mean. In a later analysis, HLA-associated TCR beta chains showed more clonal expansion and lower generation probabilities than non-associated chains that were equally common. Because counts were too low, under 20 rarely observed V segments, including chromosome 9 orphons, were left out of the earlier analysis of 500 to 750 of the donors.

Comments on this clone: Its binding antigen is unknown. The record has no base qualities; no much larger clone is one base away.

The receptor library was made with the immunoSEQ multiplex PCR assay. A mixture of 60 forward primers for TCR Vbeta segments and 13 reverse primers for TCR Jbeta segments was used in the multiplex PCR. The CDR3 region of rearranged TCR beta genes was amplified from genomic DNA by a multiplex PCR assay. On the Illumina HiSeq System, the amplified TCR beta libraries were sequenced as 87-base-pair reads. Per the authors' processing: In a later analysis, some 80 million unique TCR beta chains were counted across the 690 or so repertoires, and around 11 million of these chains were shared by at least two donors. To remove PCR and sequencing errors, raw reads were error-corrected and collapsed into unique sequences using a nearest-neighbor algorithm that merged closely related sequences. To assign V, D and J gene segments, CDR3 sequences were aligned to IMGT reference sequences. For a sequence to be retained, a match of at least six nucleotides was required to both a V gene segment and a J gene segment. A rearrangement counted as productive if the CDR3 had no stop codons and remained in frame with V and J, and every other rearrangement counted as non-productive. CDR3 was defined by IMGT convention, running from the second conserved V-encoded cysteine to the conserved J-encoded phenylalanine. Sequences without an unambiguous match to a single V gene segment were excluded from the earlier analysis of 450 to 750 of the donors. An earlier analysis of several hundred of the donors called V segments functional above 56.7% productive rearrangements and segregating when the between-donor standard deviation exceeded 5%. To diagnose cytomegalovirus status from the catalog of TCR beta chain sequences, a statistical classification framework was built. A later analysis assigned V and J genes by comparing TCR nucleotide sequences with IMGT/GENE-DB human TR gene sequences. Using the TCRdist pipeline, a later analysis assigned CDR3 sequences along with most-parsimonious VDJ recombination scenarios. In a later analysis, each TCR beta chain was defined by its CDR3 amino acid sequence together with its V-gene family, and reads without a unique V-gene family were excluded. To address suspected cross-contamination and a sequencing artifact, a later analysis removed several hundred highly shared, low-generation-probability nucleotide sequences. A later analysis calculated a clonal expansion index for each public chain from normalized within-repertoire ranks of inferred template counts. Generation probabilities in a later analysis came from a VDJ recombination model fitted to out-of-frame rearrangements, and those results were checked against IGoR. A later analysis scored TCR-TCR, TCR-HLA and TCR-CMV co-occurrence with hypergeometric tests, applying a repertoire-size bias correction to TCR pairs. In a later analysis, false discovery rates were estimated by permuting HLA or CMV assignments 20 times. In a later analysis, co-occurring TCRs were grouped using DBSCAN, and TCRdist sequence similarity was added for clustering within HLA-allele-positive subsets. Co-occurrence clustering excluded repertoires with fewer than 30,000 or more than 120,000 public chains, plus five with anomalous nucleotide sharing. Held by TCRdb, this immuneACCESS table contains in-frame sequences only and omits some clones. Under half of the omission traces to an unresolved V gene where checked; the cause of the rest is unknown. The V and J calls and clone size come from that table; D and trimming were worked out from the DNA. This sample comprises 85,000 to 130,000 clones, 60% to 80% of them detected only once. Together, the top ten hold roughly 0.76% of the sample.

Including cysteine and phenylalanine, the CDR3 has 17 amino acids. The CDR3 DNA has 51 bases and is translated from base 1. For CDR1 and CDR2, the germline V gene lists LGHNT and FRNRAP. V is trimmed back by 2 bases and J by 2 bases, and the junction contains 9 bases that no gene match accounts for. The cohort was made up of about 610 healthy bone marrow donors. At the time of sampling, every cohort member was nominally healthy, though immune exposures that went unrecorded were likely present. The donor tested CMV seronegative, placing the donor among the 300 to 400 seronegative members of the cohort. Each donor provided a peripheral blood sample, and peripheral blood mononuclear cells were used for TCR beta sequencing. Genomic DNA was extracted from the blood cell samples with the Qiagen DNeasy Blood Extraction Kit.

Sequenced sample: PBMCs. The clonotype comes from a boy under 18 in good health and CMV-seronegative. The receptor chain draws on TRBV12-5 and TRBJ2-3, with 8 central nucleotides matching TRBD2. The DNA reads TGTGCTAGTGGTTTGCCTGCGACTAGCGAAGACACAGATACGCAGTATTTT. Translation gives CASGLPATSEDTDTQYF.